This TCR beta chain comes out of a study of Ad26.COV2.S vaccination and SARS-CoV-2 variants. Whole-study findings and limits: The placebo group had lower spike-specific TCR breadth than the vaccine recipients did.

Noted treatment: approximately 18 received Ad26.COV2.S at low or high dose, single or two shots; about 5 received placebo; per-sample allocation not given. All samples were drawn on day 63, counting from the first vaccine or placebo injection. SARS-CoV-2 spike from the Wuhan strain was encoded by the vaccine, an Ad26 vector. Here immunoSEQ multiplex PCR was the method, and the copy in TCRdb shows in-frame clones only, minus some. The sample shows a few hundred thousand clones, 88% of them seen only once. V was clipped by 2 bases and J by 4 bases; unmatched bases: 12. Germline CDR1 SQVTM, CDR2 ANQGSEA. The CDR3 runs 16 residues. In regard to this clone: Its antigen is undetermined.

The sample in question was peripheral blood, obtained in a trial of Ad26.COV2.S vaccine versus placebo. The clonotype was recovered from a person aged 18-60 years who received the Ad26.COV2.S COVID-19 vaccine or a placebo. The genes are TRBV29-1 and TRBJ2-5; 8 nucleotides line up with TRBD1. For the CDR3, the DNA is TGCAGCGTTGAAAGTGGGCGACAGGGGTTGGGAGAGACCCAGTACTTC. It codes for CSVESGRQGLGETQYF.